Listed here is a single T cell receptor beta chain. Its target is unknown. The data are from a study of cytomegalovirus exposure and HLA in healthy donors. Study summary: Earlier results showed roughly 120 million unique TCR beta sequences derived from approximately 180 million T cells.

Broader study findings: Diagnosis of cytomegalovirus status made by the classifier reportedly showed high specificity and sensitivity.

Germline V gene data show CDR1 as SNHLY and CDR2 as FYNNEI. Trimming removed 4 bases from V and 4 bases from J, with 22 bases in between. CDR3 length: 17 residues. With 60 Vbeta and 13 Jbeta primers, the PCR was carried out. This table comes from immunoSEQ multiplex PCR, and its TCRdb copy is limited to in-frame clones, with some not included. Its table lists about 160,000 clones. The rearrangement uses TRBV2 and TRBJ1-2; the D gene is possibly TRBD1 (6 bases). The sequenced sample consisted of PBMCs. The origin of this receptor is a woman aged 55-70 years in good health and CMV-seronegative. The CDR3 sequence: CASSVAVQGALAYGYTF. CDR3 DNA: TGTGCCAGCAGTGTTGCCGTACAGGGAGCGCTCGCCTATGGCTACACCTTC. Drawing the rest from reference TRBV2 and TRBJ1-2, the complete variable domain is EPEVTQTPSHQVTQMGQEVILRCVPISNHLYFYWYRQILGQKVEFLVSFYNNEISEKSEIFDDQFSVERPDGSNFTLKIRSTKLEDSAMYFCASSVAVQGALAYGYTFGSGTRLTVV.